The TCR beta chain under discussion was sequenced for a study of T cell changes during pregnancy in multiple sclerosis. The CDR3 runs 15 residues. V was shortened by 6 bases and J by 2 bases, with 18 bases between the two germline ends. CDR1 is SQVTM, CDR2 ANQGSEA, per germline. Measured with immunoSEQ multiplex PCR; TCRdb has only the in-frame clones, and not every one. The sample shows 35,000 to 50,000 clones, about 88% of them seen only once. The starting material was CD4+ T cells from peripheral blood mononuclear cells, obtained in the second trimester of pregnancy. The J gene is TRBJ2-3, the V gene TRBV29-1; maybe TRBD2 (5 bases). The sequence was obtained from a female donor with multiple sclerosis, enrolled in a pregnancy study. In DNA form, the CDR3 reads TGCAGCGTCCGGACTCGTCAAAGTCCCACAGATACGCAGTATTTT. Translating it yields CSVRTRQSPTDTQYF.